A single sample gave rise to the 7 T cell receptor beta chains below, sequenced in a study of vaccination and CD4 T cells after COVID-19. Scientists ran DNA taken from cultured CD4+ T cells through the Oncomine TCR Beta short-read assay for sequencing. MiXCR, run by TCRdb on the PCR reads, gives a single entry per CDR3 protein. The sample holds about 15,000 distinct CDR3 sequences, around 30% seen once. Treatment indicated: approximately 11-day PBMC culture with coronavirus spike peptide pools or control peptides (ViraFEST assay). No antigens are known for them. The sequenced material came from cultured CD4+ T cells from blood. The source is a human donor with COVID-19.

V is TRBV6-5 and J is TRBJ2-7; TRBD1 aligns across 10 bases. Per germline, CDR1 MNHEY and CDR2 SVGAGI. Losses at the gene ends were 3 bases for V and 2 bases for J; bases not matched to a gene: 4. The CDR3 totals 15 residues. In nucleotides, the CDR3 is TGTGCCAGCAGTTATTCGACAGGGGGCGCCTACGAGCAGTACTTC. Its protein is CASSYSTGGAYEQYF.

The rearrangement uses TRBV18 and TRBJ1-1, with 8 bases matching TRBD1. CDR3 length: 15 residues. Looked up from germline, CDR1 is KGHSH and CDR2 is LQKENI. Trimming at V came to 3 bases and at J to 4 bases, leaving 7 bases not matched to a gene. The DNA for the CDR3 is TGTGCCAGCTCACCGCAGACAGGGGTACCCACTGAAGCTTTCTTT. Its translation is CASSPQTGVPTEAFF.

The gene calls are TRBV20-1 and TRBJ2-5, with D possibly being TRBD1 (6 bases). Germline V gene sequence: CDR1 DFQATT, CDR2 SNEGSKA (reference sequence). V lost 0 bases to trimming and J lost 7 bases, with 15 bases between them. This CDR3 region has 14 residues. The CDR3 DNA reads as TGCAGTGCTAGAGATCGGGCCAGGGGTACGACCCAGTACTTC. Translated, it gives CSARDRARGTTQYF.

The rearrangement joins TRBV7-8 to TRBJ1-2; 8 bases line up with TRBD1. This CDR3 has 13 amino acids. Trimming at V came to 5 bases and at J to 8 bases, leaving 7 bases not matched to a gene. CDR1 SGHVS and CDR2 FQNEAQ come from the germline V gene. CDR3 region: CASSLSGQGGYTF. In DNA, the CDR3 is TGTGCCAGCAGCCTAAGTGGACAGGGAGGCTACACCTTC.

The chain employs TRBV5-4 and TRBJ2-3, with 11 positions matching TRBD2. The germline gives CDR1 SGHNT, CDR2 YYREEE (reference sequence). The V segment lost 4 bases and the J segment 2 bases; nucleotides outside the gene matches: 6. The CDR3 length is 16 residues. CDR3 region: CASSPRLAGTTDTQYF. CDR3 nucleotide sequence: TGTGCCAGCAGCCCGAGACTAGCGGGGACCACAGATACGCAGTATTTT.

The V call is TRBV9, the J call TRBJ2-7, with TRBD1 identical over 7 bases. The V gene's germline CDR1 is SGDLS and CDR2 YYNGEE. V shed 4 bases, J shed 6 bases, and the junction held 7 bases outside the gene matches. This CDR3 has 13 residues. The CDR3: CASSTRQGREQYF. CDR3 bases: TGTGCCAGCAGCACCCGACAGGGACGCGAGCAGTACTTC.

This clonotype was detected only a few times. The chain combines TRBV29-1 with TRBJ2-6; D perhaps matches TRBD1 (5 bases). CDR1 and CDR2 (germline): SQVTM, ANQGSEA. V dropped 3 bases and J dropped 1 base, with 7 bases sitting between them. The CDR3 covers 14 residues. CDR3 region: CSVDTGSGANVLTF. The CDR3 DNA reads as TGCAGCGTTGATACAGGTTCTGGGGCCAACGTCCTGACTTTC.